This T cell receptor beta chain was sequenced in a study of shared clonotypes between healthy human individuals. Study-level results: The generation probabilities recorded for non-shared clonotypes fell below those of clonotypes shared by all four donors. Among donors, sharing of clonotypes was expected to be affected by sequencing depth.

The length of the CDR3 is 15 residues. The germline V gene has CDR1 MNHEY and CDR2 SMNVEV (reference sequence). CD8 cells regarded as naive lacked CD45RO, were positively chosen for CCR7, and omitted terminally differentiated effector memory CD45RA+ cells. As to this clone: What it binds is unknown. The junction does not match germline at one end; this may be a read error.

In the sorted-subset replicate PCRs, roughly 210 ng DNA, around 32,000 T cell genomes, was used. Data came from immunoSEQ multiplex PCR; TCRdb stores just in-frame clones and leaves some out. Of 650,000 to 800,000 clones in the sample, 90% to 95% were seen once. This rearrangement joins TRBV27 to TRBJ2-7; 7 bases match TRBD1. The TCR originated in a man younger than 40 in good health. The sample comprised naive CD8+ T cells sorted from blood. CDR3 loop: CASSLSGNRGYEQYF. CDR3 bases: TGTGCCAGCAGCTTATCCGGGAACAGGGGCTACGAGCAGTACTTC.